The clone carrying this TCR beta chain was seen ten or more times. The antigen is unknown. Described time point: newly diagnosed GD, antithyroid drugs for less than 3 months. Construction of the TCR library relied on RNA isolated from PBMCs. This sample was included in a study of regulatory T cells in long-lasting Graves disease. General study points: Persistent disease showed a preference for TRBV28, TRBJ1-2 and TRBJ2-5.

V was cut by 4 bases and J by 6 bases, with 18 bases left in between. This CDR3 contains 15 residues. The germline CDR1 and CDR2 sequences are MNHEY and SVGAGI. CDR3 regions were amplified by Arm-PCR using iRepertoire HTBI primers to build TCR beta libraries. MiXCR, applied by TCRdb to the multiplex PCR reads, yields one record per CDR3 protein. The repertoire consists of 620,000 or so distinct CDR3 sequences, with roughly 15% occurring once and the leading ten covering about 20%. The sample was also reused in another study, on T cells in Graves' hyperthyroidism and ophthalmopathy. This second study says: TCR CDR3 regions were first amplified by RT-PCR with HTBI primers.

This TCR was recovered from a woman in her twenties or thirties with Graves disease. The chain recombines TRBV6-5 with TRBJ1-2, with D tentatively TRBD1 (6 bases). Sequences were derived from peripheral blood mononuclear cells (PBMCs), sampled at new diagnosis, from a patient treated with antithyroid drugs. CDR3 DNA: TGTGCCAGCAGTTCCGGGACGACAGGCCTTCATGGCTACACCTTC. It encodes CASSSGTTGLHGYTF.